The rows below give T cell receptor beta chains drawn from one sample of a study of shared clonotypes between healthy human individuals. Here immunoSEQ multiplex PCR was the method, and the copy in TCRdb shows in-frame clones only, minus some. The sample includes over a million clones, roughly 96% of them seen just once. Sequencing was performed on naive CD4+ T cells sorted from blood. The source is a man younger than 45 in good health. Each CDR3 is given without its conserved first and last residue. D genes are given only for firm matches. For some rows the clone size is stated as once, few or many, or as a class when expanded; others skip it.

cdr3_aa: ASSLFGGGNTEAF
clone_size: NA
d_call: NA
v_call: TRBV5-5

cdr3_aa: ASSPYPETQY
clone_size: NA
d_call: NA
v_call: TRBV7-9

cdr3_aa: ASIPSGIYNEQF
clone_size: NA
d_call: TRBD2
v_call: TRBV2

cdr3_aa: ASSFPDRAYGYT
clone_size: NA
d_call: TRBD1
v_call: TRBV5-5

cdr3_aa: ASSVRRGREQF
clone_size: NA
d_call: NA
v_call: TRBV2

cdr3_aa: SVAQGLIYT
clone_size: NA
d_call: NA
v_call: TRBV29-1

cdr3_aa: ATSRGGQVSYEQY
clone_size: NA
d_call: TRBD1
v_call: TRBV15

cdr3_aa: ASSQDIREGIYNEQF
clone_size: NA
d_call: TRBD2
v_call: TRBV4-1

cdr3_aa: ATSRDRGRETQY
clone_size: NA
d_call: TRBD1
v_call: TRBV15

cdr3_aa: ASSVRLASNEQF
clone_size: NA
d_call: TRBD2
v_call: TRBV9

cdr3_aa: ASSGTGGTNTGELF
clone_size: NA
d_call: NA
v_call: TRBV28

cdr3_aa: ASSTTPGTRNTGELF
clone_size: NA
d_call: NA
v_call: TRBV2

cdr3_aa: ASGGLAGVGEQY
clone_size: NA
d_call: TRBD2
v_call: TRBV10-3

cdr3_aa: ASSYSSPGELF
clone_size: once
d_call: NA
v_call: TRBV6-6

cdr3_aa: ASSYGPRYEQY
clone_size: NA
d_call: NA
v_call: TRBV6-6

cdr3_aa: ASSPPLLSRSSYNEQF
clone_size: NA
d_call: NA
v_call: TRBV18

cdr3_aa: ASSLVPRTGAGFMEPQH
clone_size: NA
d_call: TRBD1
v_call: TRBV5-5

cdr3_aa: ASSLNPDSYEQY
clone_size: once
d_call: NA
v_call: TRBV7-8

cdr3_aa: ASSFRPGTGKVTGEKLF
clone_size: NA
d_call: TRBD1
v_call: TRBV7-6

cdr3_aa: ASSLFWGNDQPQH
clone_size: NA
d_call: NA
v_call: TRBV18

cdr3_aa: ASSSTPGGSSNQPQH
clone_size: NA
d_call: NA
v_call: TRBV4-1

cdr3_aa: ASTSGGGGPPDTQY
clone_size: NA
d_call: TRBD2
v_call: TRBV7-9

cdr3_aa: ASSGSGSYNEQF
clone_size: NA
d_call: NA
v_call: TRBV4-1

cdr3_aa: ASSSDGYNQPQH
clone_size: NA
d_call: NA
v_call: TRBV5-1

cdr3_aa: ASATAAGGPEQF
clone_size: NA
d_call: TRBD2
v_call: TRBV6-5

cdr3_aa: ASSETPYEQY
clone_size: once
d_call: NA
v_call: TRBV2

cdr3_aa: ASSPGTRPYNEQF
clone_size: NA
d_call: TRBD2
v_call: TRBV19

cdr3_aa: ASSVIGDTQY
clone_size: once
d_call: NA
v_call: TRBV2

cdr3_aa: ASSLGRPYEQY
clone_size: NA
d_call: NA
v_call: TRBV5-1

cdr3_aa: ASSLPGTGPAYEQY
clone_size: NA
d_call: TRBD1
v_call: TRBV28

cdr3_aa: ASGPRGGANVLT
clone_size: NA
d_call: NA
v_call: TRBV27

cdr3_aa: ASSHNRDSYYEQY
clone_size: NA
d_call: TRBD1
v_call: TRBV7-2

cdr3_aa: ASSLRGDRPNTEAF
clone_size: NA
d_call: NA
v_call: TRBV7-9

cdr3_aa: ASREASFEETQY
clone_size: NA
d_call: NA
v_call: TRBV7-7

cdr3_aa: ASSIFGTNTEAF
clone_size: NA
d_call: NA
v_call: TRBV5-1

cdr3_aa: ATSRGDNPYEQY
clone_size: NA
d_call: NA
v_call: TRBV15

cdr3_aa: ASSPHSTLEQY
clone_size: NA
d_call: NA
v_call: TRBV5-1

cdr3_aa: ASSDLAENEQY
clone_size: NA
d_call: TRBD2
v_call: TRBV7-9

cdr3_aa: AISDSSRDSKNIQY
clone_size: NA
d_call: NA
v_call: TRBV10-3

cdr3_aa: ASSPPRRLSPYEQY
clone_size: NA
d_call: NA
v_call: TRBV7-9

cdr3_aa: ASSLDTGVGNTIY
clone_size: NA
d_call: TRBD1
v_call: TRBV5-1

cdr3_aa: ASSAPSGQRRDGYT
clone_size: NA
d_call: NA
v_call: TRBV9

cdr3_aa: ASSARQGPNEKLF
clone_size: NA
d_call: TRBD1
v_call: TRBV6-1

cdr3_aa: AWSVNRGLEAF
clone_size: NA
d_call: TRBD1
v_call: TRBV30

cdr3_aa: SVEGPRGSNYEQY
clone_size: NA
d_call: NA
v_call: TRBV29-1

cdr3_aa: EKGPGETQY
clone_size: NA
d_call: NA
v_call: TRBV21-1

cdr3_aa: ASSSQGMGGYT
clone_size: NA
d_call: NA
v_call: TRBV5-4

cdr3_aa: SVGPGAGWETQY
clone_size: NA
d_call: NA
v_call: TRBV29-1

cdr3_aa: ASSIAAGGHTGELF
clone_size: once
d_call: TRBD2
v_call: TRBV19

cdr3_aa: ASSRGAREDTQY
clone_size: NA
d_call: NA
v_call: TRBV4-1

cdr3_aa: ASSLGVHQPQH
clone_size: NA
d_call: NA
v_call: TRBV7-9

cdr3_aa: ASSTRTYEQY
clone_size: NA
d_call: NA
v_call: TRBV7-9

cdr3_aa: ASSFRRNQPQH
clone_size: NA
d_call: NA
v_call: TRBV27

cdr3_aa: ASSLGLAGDNEQF
clone_size: NA
d_call: TRBD2
v_call: TRBV5-1

cdr3_aa: ASSLGLTGPVSGNTIY
clone_size: NA
d_call: TRBD1
v_call: TRBV5-6

cdr3_aa: ASSVDLTNSPLH
clone_size: NA
d_call: NA
v_call: TRBV9

cdr3_aa: ASIRGYDEKLF
clone_size: NA
d_call: NA
v_call: TRBV10-1